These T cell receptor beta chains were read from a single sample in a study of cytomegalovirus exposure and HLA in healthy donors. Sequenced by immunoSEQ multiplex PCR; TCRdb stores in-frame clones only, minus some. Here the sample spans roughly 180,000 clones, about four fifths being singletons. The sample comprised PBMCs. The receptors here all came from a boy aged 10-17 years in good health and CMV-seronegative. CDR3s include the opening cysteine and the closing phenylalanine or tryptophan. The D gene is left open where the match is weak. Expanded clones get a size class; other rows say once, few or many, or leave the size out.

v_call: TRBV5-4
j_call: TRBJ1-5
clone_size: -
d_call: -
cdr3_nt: TGTGCCAGCAGCTTGGGGGGGGACCAGCCCCAGCATTTT
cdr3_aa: CASSLGGDQPQHF

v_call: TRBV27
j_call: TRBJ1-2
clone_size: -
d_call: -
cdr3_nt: TGTGCCAGCAGTTTAGCCCCTTTGGGCGGCTACACCTTC
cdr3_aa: CASSLAPLGGYTF

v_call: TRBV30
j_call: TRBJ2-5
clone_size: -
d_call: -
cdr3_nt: TGTGCCTGGAGTGATTTGGATCAGGGTGAGACCCAGTACTTC
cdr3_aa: CAWSDLDQGETQYF

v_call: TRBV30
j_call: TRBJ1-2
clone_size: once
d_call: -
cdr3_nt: TGTGCCTGGAGTGTAAATTACAGGGCTAACTATGGCTACACCTTC
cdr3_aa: CAWSVNYRANYGYTF

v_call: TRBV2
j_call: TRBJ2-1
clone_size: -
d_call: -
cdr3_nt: TGTGCCAGCAGGGCGACAGACAGCTCCTACAATGAGCAGTTCTTC
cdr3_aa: CASRATDSSYNEQFF

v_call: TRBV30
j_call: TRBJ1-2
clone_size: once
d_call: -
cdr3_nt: TGTGCCTGGAGTCCATGGACAGTCGCTAACTATGGCTACACCTTC
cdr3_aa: CAWSPWTVANYGYTF

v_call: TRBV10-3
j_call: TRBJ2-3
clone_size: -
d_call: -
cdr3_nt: TGTGCCATCAGTGAGTCCGGGTCCAACACAGATACGCAGTATTTT
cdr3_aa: CAISESGSNTDTQYF

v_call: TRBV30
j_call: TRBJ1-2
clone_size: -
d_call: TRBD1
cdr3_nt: TGTGCCTGGACGGCCACCGGGACAGGCACTAACTATGGCTACACCTTC
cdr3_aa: CAWTATGTGTNYGYTF

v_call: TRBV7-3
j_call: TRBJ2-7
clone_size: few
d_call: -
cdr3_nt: TGTGCCAGCAGCTTAACGTGGGCAGCAACCTCCTACGAGCAGTACTTC
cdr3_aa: CASSLTWAATSYEQYF

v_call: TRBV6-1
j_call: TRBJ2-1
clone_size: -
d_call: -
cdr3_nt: TGTGCCAGCAGTGAAGTCCACAGCACTGAGCAGTTCTTC
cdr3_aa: CASSEVHSTEQFF

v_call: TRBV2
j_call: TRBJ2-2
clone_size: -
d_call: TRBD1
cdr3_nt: TGTGCCAGCAGTGCCCCTGTCGACAGGGGTGACACCGGGGAGCTGTTTTTT
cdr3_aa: CASSAPVDRGDTGELFF

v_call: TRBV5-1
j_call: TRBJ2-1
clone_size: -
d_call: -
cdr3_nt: TGCGCCAGCAGCTTGGGGACAGCCAATGAGCAGTTCTTC
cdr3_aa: CASSLGTANEQFF

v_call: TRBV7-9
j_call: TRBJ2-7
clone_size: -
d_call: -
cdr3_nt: TGTGCCAGCAGCCCGGAGTACGAGCAGTACTTC
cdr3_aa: CASSPEYEQYF

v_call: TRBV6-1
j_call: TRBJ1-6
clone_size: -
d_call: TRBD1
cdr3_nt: TGTGCCAGCAGTGAACAGGGGGCGACTTCACCCCTCCACTTT
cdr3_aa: CASSEQGATSPLHF

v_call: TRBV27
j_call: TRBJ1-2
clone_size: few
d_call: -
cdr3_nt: TGTGCCAGCAGTCCCTATTCAGGGGTGGGGGGCTACACCTTC
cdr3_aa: CASSPYSGVGGYTF

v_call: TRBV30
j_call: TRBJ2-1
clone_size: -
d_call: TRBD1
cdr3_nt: TGTGCCTGGAGTGCCTTCGTCAGGGGGAATGAGCAGTTCTTC
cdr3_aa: CAWSAFVRGNEQFF

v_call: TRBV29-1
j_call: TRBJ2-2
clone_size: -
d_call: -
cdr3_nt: TGCAGCGCGGACAGCGCGAACACCGGGGAGCTGTTTTTT
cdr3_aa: CSADSANTGELFF

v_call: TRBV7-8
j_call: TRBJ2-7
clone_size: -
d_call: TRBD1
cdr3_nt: TGTGCCAGCAGCTTTACGGGACAGGAGGCCTACGAGCAGTACTTC
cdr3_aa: CASSFTGQEAYEQYF

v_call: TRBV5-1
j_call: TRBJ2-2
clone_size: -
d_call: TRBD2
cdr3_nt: TGCGCCAGCAGCTTGGTTAGACTAGCGGGGAACACCGGGGAGCTGTTTTTT
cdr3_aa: CASSLVRLAGNTGELFF

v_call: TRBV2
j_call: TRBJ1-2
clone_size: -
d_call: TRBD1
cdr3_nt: TGTGCCAGCAGTCTTCAGGGGGCTCCTTATGGCTACACCTTC
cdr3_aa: CASSLQGAPYGYTF

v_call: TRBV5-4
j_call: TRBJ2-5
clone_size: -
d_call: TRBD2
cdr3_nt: TGTGCCAGCAGCCAAGGGACTAGCGGCCCGGACTTC
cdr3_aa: CASSQGTSGPDF

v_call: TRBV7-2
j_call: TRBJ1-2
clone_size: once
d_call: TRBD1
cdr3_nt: TGTGCCAGCAGCCCTGCCAGGGGGAACTATGGCTACACCTTC
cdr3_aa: CASSPARGNYGYTF

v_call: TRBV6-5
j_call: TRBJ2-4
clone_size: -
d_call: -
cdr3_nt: TGTGCCAGCAGTTACTCGACTCGTAGCACTCAGTACTTC
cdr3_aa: CASSYSTRSTQYF

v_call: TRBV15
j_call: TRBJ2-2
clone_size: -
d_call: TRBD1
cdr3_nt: TGTGCCACCATGAGGGACAGGGCCACCGGGGAGCTGTTTTTT
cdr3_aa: CATMRDRATGELFF

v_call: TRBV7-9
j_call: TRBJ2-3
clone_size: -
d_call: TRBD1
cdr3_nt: TGTGCCAGCAGCGCCTATTCCGGGACAGGGGAATCAGATACGCAGTATTTT
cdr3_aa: CASSAYSGTGESDTQYF

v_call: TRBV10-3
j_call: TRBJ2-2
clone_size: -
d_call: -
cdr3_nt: TGTGCCATCAGTGAGTCTTCTGGGGAGCTGTTTTTT
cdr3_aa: CAISESSGELFF

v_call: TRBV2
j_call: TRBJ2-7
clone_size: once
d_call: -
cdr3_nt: TGTGCCAGCCCTCGGGAGAGGGACGGCGAGCAGTACTTC
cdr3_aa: CASPRERDGEQYF

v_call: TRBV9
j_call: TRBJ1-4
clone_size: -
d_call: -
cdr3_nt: TGTGCCAGCAGCGTCGATGAAAAACTGTTTTTT
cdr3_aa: CASSVDEKLFF

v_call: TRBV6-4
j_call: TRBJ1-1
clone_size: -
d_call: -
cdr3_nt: TGTGCCAGCAGTGACACGGGGGAGGGCACTGAAGCTTTCTTT
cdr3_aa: CASSDTGEGTEAFF

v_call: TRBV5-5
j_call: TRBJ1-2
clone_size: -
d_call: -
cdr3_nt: TGTGCCAGCAGCCAAACAGGGAGCTGGAGCTACACCTTC
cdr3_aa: CASSQTGSWSYTF

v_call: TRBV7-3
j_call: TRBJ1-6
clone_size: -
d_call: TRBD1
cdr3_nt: TGTGCCAGCAGCCGGGACAGAACTACACCCCTCCACTTT
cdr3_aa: CASSRDRTTPLHF

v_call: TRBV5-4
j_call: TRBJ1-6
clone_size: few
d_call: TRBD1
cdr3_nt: TGTGCCAGCAGACTGAGGGGCAGGGGGGCAGATTCACCCCTCCACTTT
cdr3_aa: CASRLRGRGADSPLHF

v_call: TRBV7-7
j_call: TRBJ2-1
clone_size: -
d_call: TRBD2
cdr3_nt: TGTGCTAGCAGCCGGGAGGGCCGCTACAATGAGCAGTTCTTC
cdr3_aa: CASSREGRYNEQFF

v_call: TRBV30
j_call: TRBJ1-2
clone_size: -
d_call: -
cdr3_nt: TGTGCCTGGAGTCCTTTACAGGGTATAGGGGGCTACACCTTC
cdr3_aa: CAWSPLQGIGGYTF

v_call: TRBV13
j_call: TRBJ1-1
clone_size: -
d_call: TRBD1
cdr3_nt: TGTGCCAGCAGCCTGGACAGGGGTCCGGCAGAAGCTTTCTTT
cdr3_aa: CASSLDRGPAEAFF

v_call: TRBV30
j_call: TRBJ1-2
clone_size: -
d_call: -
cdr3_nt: TGTGCCTGGTACCAAAGTGGACAGCTGTTCTATGGCTACACCTTC
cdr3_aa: CAWYQSGQLFYGYTF

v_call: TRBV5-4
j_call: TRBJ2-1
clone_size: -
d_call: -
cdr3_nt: TGTGCCAGCCGCAGTCCGGGGGACCCCTACGAGCAGTTCTTC
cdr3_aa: CASRSPGDPYEQFF

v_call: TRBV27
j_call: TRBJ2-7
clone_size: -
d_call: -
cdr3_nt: TGTGCCAGCGCGGGTTTCTCGAACGAGCAGTACTTC
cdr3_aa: CASAGFSNEQYF

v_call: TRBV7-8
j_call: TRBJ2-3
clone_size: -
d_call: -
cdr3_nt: TGTGCCAGCAGCTTACTCCCGAGCACAGATACGCAGTATTTT
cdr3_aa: CASSLLPSTDTQYF

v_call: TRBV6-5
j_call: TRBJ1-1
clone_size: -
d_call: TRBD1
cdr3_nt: TGTGCCAGCAGTTACCGGGACAGGCCAGACCTGGGTGAAGCTTTCTTT
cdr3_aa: CASSYRDRPDLGEAFF

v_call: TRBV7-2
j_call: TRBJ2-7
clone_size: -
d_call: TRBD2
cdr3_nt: TGTGCCAGCAGCTTTATCGGGGGGGGGCCTAAAAGCTCCTACGAGCAGTACTTC
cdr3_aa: CASSFIGGGPKSSYEQYF

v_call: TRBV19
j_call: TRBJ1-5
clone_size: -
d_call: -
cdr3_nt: TGTGCCAGTAGGTATGGAGGCCAGCCCCAGCATTTT
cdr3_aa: CASRYGGQPQHF

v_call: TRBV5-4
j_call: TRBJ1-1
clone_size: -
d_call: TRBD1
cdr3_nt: TGTGCCAGCAGCTGGGGACAGGATTTGAACACTGAAGCTTTCTTT
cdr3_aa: CASSWGQDLNTEAFF

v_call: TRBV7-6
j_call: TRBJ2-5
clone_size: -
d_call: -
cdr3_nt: TGTGCCAGCAGCCCAAGACAGCTCCAAGAGACCCAGTACTTC
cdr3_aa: CASSPRQLQETQYF

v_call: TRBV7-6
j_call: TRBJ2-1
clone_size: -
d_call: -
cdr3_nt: TGTGCCAGCAGCTTACAGGGTTCCTACAATGAGCAGTTCTTC
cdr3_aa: CASSLQGSYNEQFF

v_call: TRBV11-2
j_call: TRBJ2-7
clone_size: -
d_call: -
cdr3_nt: TGTGCCAGCGGCTCAGGCTACGAGCAGTACTTC
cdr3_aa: CASGSGYEQYF

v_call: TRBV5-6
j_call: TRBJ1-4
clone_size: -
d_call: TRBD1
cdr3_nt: TGTGCCAGCTTCTCCGGGACAGGGTATAATGAAAAACTGTTTTTT
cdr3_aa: CASFSGTGYNEKLFF

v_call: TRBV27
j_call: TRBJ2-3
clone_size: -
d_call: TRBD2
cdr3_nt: TGTGCCAGCAGCGGACTAGCGGGAAGGGATACGCAGTATTTT
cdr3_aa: CASSGLAGRDTQYF

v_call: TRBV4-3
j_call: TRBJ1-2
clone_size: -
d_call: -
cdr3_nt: TGCGCCAGCAGCCAAGTTTTGGGCACCGACTATGGCTACACCTTC
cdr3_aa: CASSQVLGTDYGYTF

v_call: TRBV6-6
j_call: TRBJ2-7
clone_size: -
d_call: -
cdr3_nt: TGTGCCAGCCGCTTAGACTACGAGCAGTACTTC
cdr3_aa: CASRLDYEQYF

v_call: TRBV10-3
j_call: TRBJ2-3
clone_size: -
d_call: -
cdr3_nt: TGTGCCATCAGTGGTGCGTTCCGGGGGACAGATACGCAGTATTTT
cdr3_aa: CAISGAFRGTDTQYF